The clone carrying this T cell receptor (beta chain) was counted between two and nine times. Its antigen is undetermined. Enrolled ophthalmopathy patients presented with a Clinical Activity Score of at least 3, a NOSPECS grade of at least 4, and disease duration under 3 months. The entry originates in a study of T cells in Graves' hyperthyroidism and ophthalmopathy. The CDR3 runs to 18 residues. The germline gives CDR1 LGHNA, CDR2 YNFKEQ. The V gene end was trimmed by 4 bases and the J gene end by 4 bases; junction bases not matched to a gene: 14. Broader study findings: Most thyroid clonotypes that were expanded above 0.001 also turned up in blood. Median prediction lead before ophthalmopathy onset was around seven months with the model.

From RNA transcripts, TCR beta CDR3 regions were amplified. HTBI primers were the set used in a first-round RT-PCR of the TCR CDR3. From the multiplex PCR reads, TCRdb called clonotypes with MiXCR, one entry per CDR3 protein. This table holds roughly 530,000 distinct CDR3 sequences, roughly 15% found once. This TCR was sampled from a woman under 30 with Graves' ophthalmopathy. Sequenced sample: blood. The chain is built from TRBV4-2 and TRBJ2-1, with TRBD2 matching over 9 bases. This CDR3 reads CASSLEGVPGLAYNEQFF. CDR3 in DNA: TGTGCCAGCAGCCTAGAGGGGGTTCCGGGACTAGCTTACAATGAGCAGTTCTTC.